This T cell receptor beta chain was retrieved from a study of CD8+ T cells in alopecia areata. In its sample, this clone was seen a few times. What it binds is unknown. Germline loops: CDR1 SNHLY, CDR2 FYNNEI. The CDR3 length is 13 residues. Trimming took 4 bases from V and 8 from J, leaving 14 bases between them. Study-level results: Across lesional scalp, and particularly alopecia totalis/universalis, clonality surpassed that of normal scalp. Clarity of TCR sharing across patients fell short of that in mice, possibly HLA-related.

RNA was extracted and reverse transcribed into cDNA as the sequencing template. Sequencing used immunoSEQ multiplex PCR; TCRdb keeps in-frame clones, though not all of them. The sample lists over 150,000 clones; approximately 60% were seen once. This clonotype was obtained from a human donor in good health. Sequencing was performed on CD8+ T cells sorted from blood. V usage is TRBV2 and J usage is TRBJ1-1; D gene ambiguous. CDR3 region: CASSGAWVSEAFF. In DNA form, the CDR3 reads TGTGCCAGCAGTGGGGCTTGGGTGTCGGAAGCTTTCTTT.